Listed below are T cell receptor beta chains from one sample, sequenced in a study of blood T cells in healthy people across ages. TCRdb reprocessed the 5' RACE reads with MiXCR, giving one entry per CDR3 protein. This repertoire shows about 1.6 million distinct CDR3 sequences, about 35% found once; its top ten account for 11%. Specimen: blood. The source of these receptors is a woman aged 25-40 years in good health. CDR3s include the opening cysteine and the closing phenylalanine or tryptophan. The order of the fields is J gene, D gene, clone size, V gene, CDR3 protein, CDR3 DNA. A D gene is named only where the DNA matches it firmly. The size of a clone is reported for some rows only, either as once, few or many, or as a class for expanded clones.

J: TRBJ2-2
D: NA
size: few
V: TRBV27
CDR3: CASSLSPWASNTGELFF
DNA: TGTGCCAGCAGTTTATCCCCCTGGGCTTCTAACACCGGGGAGCTGTTTTTT

J: TRBJ1-5
D: NA
size: NA
V: TRBV16
CDR3: CASSQSQADNQPQHF
DNA: TGTGCCAGCAGCCAAAGCCAGGCCGACAATCAGCCCCAGCATTTT

J: TRBJ1-2
D: NA
size: NA
V: TRBV10-3
CDR3: CAISETGQHSNYGYTF
DNA: TGTGCCATCAGTGAGACAGGACAGCATTCTAACTATGGCTACACCTTC

J: TRBJ2-7
D: TRBD2
size: few
V: TRBV9
CDR3: CASSPASGSYEQYF
DNA: TGTGCCAGCAGTCCGGCTAGCGGGAGTTACGAGCAGTACTTC

J: TRBJ2-5
D: NA
size: NA
V: TRBV7-9
CDR3: CASSLGSVREETQYF
DNA: TGTGCCAGCAGCTTGGGGAGCGTAAGGGAAGAGACCCAGTACTTC

J: TRBJ2-1
D: TRBD2
size: many
V: TRBV4-1
CDR3: CASSLGALAPYLEQFF
DNA: TGCGCCAGCAGCCTTGGAGCACTAGCGCCCTACCTTGAGCAGTTCTTC

J: TRBJ2-3
D: NA
size: NA
V: TRBV5-1
CDR3: CASSLVRDADTQYF
DNA: TGCGCCAGCAGCTTGGTGAGGGATGCAGATACGCAGTATTTT

J: TRBJ1-5
D: NA
size: NA
V: TRBV16
CDR3: CASSQSKTANSNQPQHF
DNA: TGTGCCAGCAGCCAATCGAAGACAGCAAATAGCAATCAGCCCCAGCATTTT

J: TRBJ2-7
D: TRBD2
size: NA
V: TRBV6-1
CDR3: CASSEGRTGRGGSYEQYF
DNA: TGTGCCAGCAGTGAAGGAAGGACCGGGAGGGGTGGGTCATACGAGCAGTACTTC

J: TRBJ1-2
D: NA
size: many
V: TRBV20-1
CDR3: CSVQGVEGYTF
DNA: TGCAGTGTACAGGGAGTCGAGGGCTACACCTTC

J: TRBJ2-2
D: NA
size: NA
V: TRBV28
CDR3: CASSFGGLRVNTGELFF
DNA: TGTGCCAGCAGTTTTGGCGGACTGAGAGTTAACACCGGGGAGCTGTTTTTT

J: TRBJ1-2
D: NA
size: NA
V: TRBV20-1
CDR3: CSARVSGGYTF
DNA: TGCAGTGCTAGAGTGTCGGGGGGCTACACCTTC

J: TRBJ1-2
D: NA
size: few
V: TRBV27
CDR3: CASSLDRVSNGYTF
DNA: TGTGCCAGCAGTCTGGACAGAGTGTCTAATGGCTACACCTTC

J: TRBJ2-5
D: TRBD2
size: NA
V: TRBV20-1
CDR3: CSARSGGSIETQYF
DNA: TGCAGTGCCCGAAGCGGGGGCTCCATAGAGACCCAGTACTTC

J: TRBJ1-2
D: NA
size: few
V: TRBV30
CDR3: CAWSVNPGRPNYGYTF
DNA: TGTGCCTGGAGTGTTAATCCGGGCCGTCCTAACTATGGCTACACCTTC

J: TRBJ2-7
D: TRBD1
size: NA
V: TRBV6-5
CDR3: CASSLGQTYDVGYEQYF
DNA: TGTGCCAGCAGTTTGGGACAGACCTATGACGTCGGGTACGAGCAGTACTTC

J: TRBJ1-5
D: NA
size: many
V: TRBV6-2/TRBV6-3
CDR3: CASNPQVSNQPQHF
DNA: TGTGCCAGCAATCCTCAGGTCAGCAATCAGCCCCAGCATTTT

J: TRBJ1-2
D: TRBD1
size: NA
V: TRBV5-6
CDR3: CASSLGRTGEGYTF
DNA: TGTGCCAGCAGCCTCGGGAGGACAGGGGAGGGCTACACCTTC

J: TRBJ2-3
D: NA
size: NA
V: TRBV6-2/TRBV6-3
CDR3: CASTDTLARTDTQYF
DNA: TGTGCCAGCACCGACACACTAGCTCGAACAGATACGCAGTATTTT

J: TRBJ2-7
D: NA
size: few
V: TRBV20-1
CDR3: CSVNDYSYEQYF
DNA: TGCAGTGTGAACGATTACTCCTACGAGCAGTACTTC

J: TRBJ2-1
D: NA
size: NA
V: TRBV18
CDR3: CASSPQAEQFF
DNA: TGTGCCAGCTCACCACAGGCCGAGCAGTTCTTC

J: TRBJ2-5
D: NA
size: many
V: TRBV6-5
CDR3: CASSYGTLQETQYF
DNA: TGTGCCAGCAGTTACGGGACCCTCCAAGAGACCCAGTACTTC

J: TRBJ1-2
D: NA
size: NA
V: TRBV20-1
CDR3: CSARQSPYGYTF
DNA: TGCAGTGCACGACAGAGTCCCTATGGCTACACCTTC

J: TRBJ1-2
D: NA
size: few
V: TRBV30
CDR3: CAWSVKNYGYTF
DNA: TGTGCCTGGAGTGTAAAGAACTATGGCTACACCTTC

J: TRBJ2-2
D: TRBD2
size: NA
V: TRBV6-1
CDR3: CASSEYRGAGELFF
DNA: TGTGCCAGCAGTGAATATCGGGGGGCCGGGGAGCTGTTTTTT

J: TRBJ2-7
D: TRBD2
size: NA
V: TRBV27
CDR3: CASVLGLAGNYEQYF
DNA: TGTGCCAGCGTGTTAGGACTAGCGGGTAATTACGAGCAGTACTTC

J: TRBJ2-1
D: NA
size: many
V: TRBV7-9
CDR3: CASSLGFYNEQFF
DNA: TGTGCCAGCAGCTTGGGCTTTTACAATGAGCAGTTCTTC

J: TRBJ2-7
D: NA
size: NA
V: TRBV6-5
CDR3: CASSYSSASTTYEQYF
DNA: TGTGCCAGCAGTTACTCGTCGGCTAGCACGACGTACGAGCAGTACTTC

J: TRBJ1-2
D: NA
size: NA
V: TRBV6-1
CDR3: CASSNGRGANYGYTF
DNA: TGTGCCAGCAGTAACGGCCGGGGAGCTAACTATGGCTACACCTTC

J: TRBJ2-3
D: TRBD2
size: few
V: TRBV7-6
CDR3: CASSLAPTSGGANTQYF
DNA: TGTGCCAGCAGCTTAGCCCCTACTAGCGGGGGGGCAAATACGCAGTATTTT

J: TRBJ2-1
D: TRBD1
size: many
V: TRBV7-2
CDR3: CASSPPGQGNNEQFF
DNA: TGTGCCAGCAGCCCCCCGGGACAGGGGAACAATGAGCAGTTCTTC

J: TRBJ2-3
D: NA
size: NA
V: TRBV7-9
CDR3: CASSSFGFSTDTQYF
DNA: TGTGCCAGCAGCTCCTTCGGTTTTAGCACAGATACGCAGTATTTT

J: TRBJ2-5
D: NA
size: NA
V: TRBV5-6
CDR3: CASSEGLGETQYF
DNA: TGTGCCAGCAGCGAAGGCCTAGGGGAGACCCAGTACTTC

J: TRBJ1-2
D: TRBD1
size: NA
V: TRBV4-1
CDR3: CASSQPDRGVYGYTF
DNA: TGCGCCAGCAGCCAGCCCGACAGGGGCGTCTATGGCTACACCTTC

J: TRBJ2-5
D: TRBD2
size: few
V: TRBV7-9
CDR3: CASSTGTSGREETQYF
DNA: TGTGCCAGCAGCACCGGGACTAGCGGACGGGAAGAGACCCAGTACTTC

J: TRBJ2-1
D: NA
size: NA
V: TRBV7-9
CDR3: CASSLGLLTYNEQFF
DNA: TGTGCCAGCAGCCTGGGACTTCTGACCTACAATGAGCAGTTCTTC

J: TRBJ2-7
D: TRBD1
size: NA
V: TRBV30
CDR3: CAWSVFGTGIYEQYF
DNA: TGTGCCTGGAGTGTATTCGGGACAGGCATCTACGAGCAGTACTTC

J: TRBJ2-1
D: TRBD1
size: few
V: TRBV19
CDR3: CASSTDRFAYNEQFF
DNA: TGTGCCAGTAGTACGGACAGGTTCGCCTACAATGAGCAGTTCTTC

J: TRBJ2-3
D: TRBD2
size: NA
V: TRBV27
CDR3: CASSLRELAADTQYF
DNA: TGTGCCAGCAGTTTGCGAGAGCTAGCGGCAGATACGCAGTATTTT